Listed here are 7 T cell receptor beta chains from one sample, sequenced in a study of T cells in Graves' hyperthyroidism and ophthalmopathy. Using RNA transcripts as the source, TCR beta CDR3 regions were amplified. TCR CDR3 underwent first-round RT-PCR with the HTBI primer set. TCRdb fed the multiplex PCR reads into MiXCR, producing one record per CDR3 protein. The table lists fewer than 650,000 distinct CDR3 sequences, more than 11% of them singletons. Input material: blood. The receptors originated from a woman aged 25 to 39 with Graves' hyperthyroidism that later progressed to Graves' ophthalmopathy.

This chain joins TRBV5-6 and TRBJ2-5; D perhaps matches TRBD2 (5 bases). Germline V gene data show CDR1 as SGHDT and CDR2 as YYEEEE. The length of the CDR3 is 16 residues. Trimming took off 1 base at V and 0 bases at J, with 13 bases between the two ends. CDR3 residues: CASSLYTETNQETQYF. The CDR3 DNA reads as TGTGCCAGCAGCTTGTACACGGAGACTAACCAAGAGACCCAGTACTTC. The variable domain in full, with the rest retrieved from reference TRBV5-6 and TRBJ2-5, is DAGVTQSPTHLIKTRGQQVTLRCSPKSGHDTVSWYQQALGQGPQFIFQYYEEEERQRGNFPDRFSGHQFPNYSSELNVNALLLGDSALYLCASSLYTETNQETQYFGPGTRLLVL.

The chain recombines TRBV2 with TRBJ2-1, with 8 bases identical to TRBD2. V was clipped by 6 bases and J by 8 bases; unmatched bases: 6. This CDR3 has 13 residues. Germline V gene lookup returns CDR1 SNHLY and CDR2 FYNNEI. The CDR3 here is CASSREGRDEQFF. DNA of the CDR3: TGTGCCAGCAGCCGGGAGGGCCGGGATGAGCAGTTCTTC.

This clonotype was recorded many times. V gene TRBV6-2 or TRBV6-3 combines with J gene TRBJ2-5, with 14 bases that match TRBD2. The germline V gene encodes CDR1 MNHEY and CDR2 SVGEGT. Trimming removed 5 bases from V and 2 bases from J; junction bases left unmatched: 16. The CDR3 has 20 residues. CDR3 in amino acids: CASSRRMGLAGAKPQETQYF. The CDR3 region has the DNA TGTGCCAGCAGTCGGAGAATGGGACTAGCGGGAGCGAAGCCGCAAGAGACCCAGTACTTC.

This clonotype was detected many times. The rearrangement uses TRBV7-2 and TRBJ2-1, with 13 bases identical to TRBD2. Losses at the gene ends were 4 bases for V and 10 bases for J; bases not matched to a gene: 4. This CDR3 has 14 amino acids. Germline assignment: CDR1 SGHTA and CDR2 FQGNSA. The CDR3 DNA reads TGTGCCAGCAGCTCTATGACTAGCGGGAGGGAGCAGTTCTTC. Translating gives CASSSMTSGREQFF.

In its sample, this clonotype was seen a few times. The chain recombines TRBV4-1 with TRBJ2-7; D is undetermined. The CDR3 totals 13 residues. V lost 1 base, J lost 4 bases, and 8 bases lay in between. CDR1 and CDR2 from the germline V gene are MGHRA and YSYEKL. The CDR3 region is CASSQVTAYEQYF. CDR3 coding DNA: TGCGCCAGCAGCCAAGTCACAGCGTACGAGCAGTACTTC.

The chain is built from TRBV9 and TRBJ2-3; 13 bases match TRBD2. This CDR3 is 17 amino acids long. J was trimmed by 4 bases and V by 1 base; bases with no gene match: 6. Germline-derived CDR1 and CDR2 are SGDLS and YYNGEE. CDR3 residues: CASSVSPGLAGPDTQYF. The CDR3 region has the DNA TGTGCCAGCAGCGTATCGCCGGGACTAGCGGGACCAGATACGCAGTATTTT.

The chain combines TRBV10-3 with TRBJ2-1; TRBD2 agrees at 10 bases. The CDR3 loop spans 13 amino acids. The trim removed 3 bases at V and 9 bases at J, leaving 2 bases unmatched. The germline CDR1 and CDR2 sequences are ENHRY and SYGVKD. This CDR3 reads CAISEAGGGEQFF. CDR3 coding DNA: TGTGCCATCAGTGAAGCGGGAGGGGGTGAGCAGTTCTTC.